The rows below give T cell receptor beta chains drawn from one sample of a study of blood T cell repertoires in COVID-19. Profiling relied on immunoSEQ multiplex PCR, and the TCRdb table lists in-frame clones only, not all of them. The sample holds around 83,000 clones, approximately 86% seen once. Material: peripheral blood. Receptors were obtained from an older man with active or convalescent COVID-19. CDR3s include the opening cysteine and the closing phenylalanine or tryptophan. Fields, in order: V gene, J gene, clone size, D gene, CDR3 DNA, CDR3 protein. A D gene is named only where the DNA matches it firmly. Clone size is not always given. Where it is, it says once, few, many or a class for expanded clones.

>TRBV7-9|TRBJ1-1|NA|TRBD1
TGTGCCAGCACCCGGGACAGGGTAGGGTACACTGAAGCTTTCTTT
CASTRDRVGYTEAFF
>TRBV27|TRBJ1-6|NA|NA
TGTGCCAGCAGTTTAGTTTTTAGGACATCGGATAATTCACCCCTCCACTTT
CASSLVFRTSDNSPLHF
>TRBV12-3/TRBV12-4|TRBJ1-2|NA|NA
TGTGCCAGCAGTTCATACAGGGACGGTGGCTACACCTTC
CASSSYRDGGYTF
>TRBV3-1/TRBV3-2|TRBJ1-1|NA|TRBD1
TGTGCCAGCAGCCAAGAACCGACAGGGGAAGCTTTCTTT
CASSQEPTGEAFF
>TRBV9|TRBJ1-4|NA|NA
TGTGCCAGCAGCGCTATCCGGGGGGCGGCTAATGAAAAACTGTTTTTT
CASSAIRGAANEKLFF
>TRBV18|TRBJ1-4|NA|NA
TGTGCCAGCTCACCAAGCGGCTATAATGAAAAACTGTTTTTT
CASSPSGYNEKLFF
>TRBV28|TRBJ1-4|NA|NA
TGTGCCAGCAGTTTAAGAGGGAGTGTTAATGAAAAACTGTTTTTT
CASSLRGSVNEKLFF
>TRBV24-1|TRBJ1-1|NA|TRBD1
TGTGCCACCAGTGATGGACAGGGCGACACTGAAGCTTTCTTT
CATSDGQGDTEAFF
>TRBV29-1|TRBJ1-3|NA|TRBD1
TGCAGCGTGTCAACAGGGGCGGGAAACACCATATATTTT
CSVSTGAGNTIYF
>TRBV28|TRBJ1-1|NA|TRBD1
TGTGCCACCACCGTTACCGGGACAGGGAACACTGAAGCTTTCTTT
CATTVTGTGNTEAFF
>TRBV12-5|TRBJ2-1|NA|TRBD1
TGTGCTAGTGGTTTGGTCCGGGACAGGTATAATGAGCAGTTCTTC
CASGLVRDRYNEQFF
>TRBV5-1|TRBJ2-3|NA|NA
TGCGCCAGCAGCCACGCCTCTATGAATACGCAGTATTTT
CASSHASMNTQYF
>TRBV7-9|TRBJ1-1|NA|NA
TGTGCCAGCAGCCCACCGGGACTCTGGAACACTGAAGCTTTCTTT
CASSPPGLWNTEAFF
>TRBV27|TRBJ1-5|NA|NA
TGTGCCAGCAGTTACTCTAGCAATCAGCCCCAGCATTTT
CASSYSSNQPQHF
>TRBV3-1/TRBV3-2|TRBJ2-2|once|TRBD2
TGTGCCAGCAAGAGGGAGCGGGAGCCCGCGAGGACCGGGGAGCTGTTTTTT
CASKREREPARTGELFF
>TRBV11-2|TRBJ2-5|NA|TRBD1
TGTGCCAGCAGCTTAGCCGACAGGGCTGAGACCCAGTACTTC
CASSLADRAETQYF
>TRBV19|TRBJ1-1|NA|TRBD1
TGTGCCAGTAGTACACAGGGGGCCACTGAAGCTTTCTTT
CASSTQGATEAFF
>TRBV19|TRBJ2-1|NA|TRBD2
TGTGCCAGTCAGACTAGCGGGAGTTTTAATGAGCAGTTCTTC
CASQTSGSFNEQFF
>TRBV10-3|TRBJ1-4|NA|NA
TGTGCCACCAAAGGGGGTCCTGAAAAACTGTTTTTT
CATKGGPEKLFF
>TRBV5-1|TRBJ1-6|NA|TRBD1
TGCGCCAGCAGCCGGACAGGGACGGATTCACCCCTCCACTTT
CASSRTGTDSPLHF
>TRBV10-1|TRBJ2-1|NA|TRBD1
TGCGCCAGCAGTGGGGACAGGGGGCGCGGGGAGCAGTTCTTC
CASSGDRGRGEQFF
>TRBV6-1|TRBJ2-2|NA|TRBD2
TGTGCCAGCAGTGAACCGGGACTAGTTCCCGGGGAGCTGTTTTTT
CASSEPGLVPGELFF
>TRBV19|TRBJ2-6|NA|NA
TGTGCCAGTACCACAGGGGGGGCTGGGGCCAACGTCCTGACTTTC
CASTTGGAGANVLTF
>TRBV19|TRBJ1-1|NA|NA
TGTGCCAGTAGTCCACACCAGTCGAACACTGAAGCTTTCTTT
CASSPHQSNTEAFF
>TRBV28|TRBJ1-4|NA|NA
TGTGCCAGCACCCCAGGGGATTTCGGTAATGAAAAACTGTTTTTT
CASTPGDFGNEKLFF
>TRBV14|TRBJ2-5|NA|NA
TGTGCCAGCAGCCAAGCTCGGGAGACCCAGTACTTC
CASSQARETQYF
>TRBV7-9|TRBJ1-2|NA|TRBD1
TGTGCCAGCAGCTGGGATAGGGGGCTGGGGTATGGCTACACCTTC
CASSWDRGLGYGYTF
>TRBV30|TRBJ1-1|NA|NA
TGTGCCTGGAGACGGGGGGCTGGGACTGAAGCTTTCTTT
CAWRRGAGTEAFF
>TRBV6-1|TRBJ1-6|NA|NA
TGTGCCAGCAGCCAGGGATTGGAGAATTCACCCCTCCACTTT
CASSQGLENSPLHF
>TRBV7-7|TRBJ2-2|NA|TRBD2
TGTGCCAGCAGCGGAAGGACTAGCGGGAGGGGCACCGGGGAGCTGTTTTTT
CASSGRTSGRGTGELFF
>TRBV3-1/TRBV3-2|TRBJ1-2|NA|TRBD1
TGTGCCAGCAGCCGAGACCGGACAGGGAACTCCCGTTCCTATGGCTACACCTTC
CASSRDRTGNSRSYGYTF
>TRBV5-1|TRBJ1-1|NA|TRBD1
TGCGCCAGCAGCTTGATAGGACAGGGGAACACTGAAGCTTTCTTT
CASSLIGQGNTEAFF
>TRBV4-1|TRBJ1-2|once|TRBD1
TGCGCCAGCAGCCAAGACAGGGGGTTCTATGGCTACACCTTC
CASSQDRGFYGYTF
>TRBV11-3|TRBJ2-3|NA|NA
TGTGCCAGCAGCCCCCGACTAGGAACTTTAGATACGCAGTATTTT
CASSPRLGTLDTQYF
>TRBV4-1|TRBJ1-5|NA|TRBD1
TGCGCCAGCAGCCAAGGAAGCGGGACAGGGGGGATAAATCAGCCCCAGCATTTT
CASSQGSGTGGINQPQHF
>TRBV7-2|TRBJ2-5|NA|TRBD2
TGTGCCAGCAGCTTAGTAGCGGGGGTGGAAGAGACCCAGTACTTC
CASSLVAGVEETQYF
>TRBV29-1|TRBJ1-4|NA|TRBD1
TGCAGCGTTGGGACAGGGGGCGGGTATGAAAAACTGTTTTTT
CSVGTGGGYEKLFF
>TRBV6-2/TRBV6-3|TRBJ2-1|NA|TRBD2
TGTGCCAGCAGTTACGTGGCTAGCGGGGGAATCAATGAGCAGTTCTTC
CASSYVASGGINEQFF
>TRBV7-6|TRBJ1-2|NA|TRBD1
TGTGCCAGCAGCCTCCTAAGACAGGGGAACTATGGCTACACCTTC
CASSLLRQGNYGYTF
>TRBV5-8|TRBJ2-5|NA|NA
TGTGCCAGCAGCTCGGACAGACCAGATCGAGAGACCCAGTACTTC
CASSSDRPDRETQYF
>TRBV24-1|TRBJ2-1|NA|TRBD2
TGTGCCACCAGTGATCGTGGGCGGGAGCCCTACAATGAGCAGTTCTTC
CATSDRGREPYNEQFF
>TRBV5-1|TRBJ2-2|NA|NA
TGCGCCAGCAGCCTCACACCGTTCGCGAACACCGGGGAGCTGTTTTTT
CASSLTPFANTGELFF
>TRBV29-1|TRBJ1-2|few|TRBD1
TGCAGCGTGATACAGGGGGACTATGGCTACACCTTC
CSVIQGDYGYTF
>TRBV28|TRBJ2-2|NA|NA
TGTGCCAGCAGGGGGGGACAGAATACCGGGGAGCTGTTTTTT
CASRGGQNTGELFF
>TRBV15|TRBJ2-6|NA|TRBD1
TGTGCCACCAGCAGAGCACCTGGGGACAGGGGGCGAAGGGGGGCCAACGTCCTGACTTTC
CATSRAPGDRGRRGANVLTF
>TRBV18|TRBJ1-5|NA|NA
TGTGCCAGCTCACCCCGACAAACCCGCAATCAGCCCCAGCATTTT
CASSPRQTRNQPQHF
>TRBV19|TRBJ1-1|NA|NA
TGTGCCAGTAGTATTGTAGAGAACACTGAAGCTTTCTTT
CASSIVENTEAFF
>TRBV2|TRBJ1-1|NA|NA
TGTGCCAGCAGTGAACTTCGGGGTAGGATATGGGCTTTCTTT
CASSELRGRIWAFF
>TRBV27|TRBJ1-2|NA|NA
TGTGCCAGCAGTTTATTTTCAGGGGTTGGATATGGCTACACCTTC
CASSLFSGVGYGYTF
>TRBV28|TRBJ1-6|NA|NA
TGTGCCAGCAGTTTAGGGGCCGGGGGGCCCCTCCACTTT
CASSLGAGGPLHF
>TRBV3-1/TRBV3-2|TRBJ2-3|NA|TRBD1
TGTGCCAGCAGCCAACCTACAGGGGCCACAGATACGCAGTATTTT
CASSQPTGATDTQYF
>TRBV7-9|TRBJ1-5|NA|TRBD1
TGTGCCAGCAGCCCACAGGGGGTGAGCAATCAGCCCCAGCATTTT
CASSPQGVSNQPQHF
>TRBV5-1|TRBJ1-6|NA|TRBD1
TGCGCCAGCAGCCCGGAGGGGGCGTCCTATAATTCACCCCTCCACTTT
CASSPEGASYNSPLHF
>TRBV6-2/TRBV6-3|TRBJ2-2|once|NA
TGTGCCAGCAGTTCACCGGGATTGCCCTACACCGGGGAGCTGTTTTTT
CASSSPGLPYTGELFF
>TRBV18|TRBJ1-1|NA|NA
TGTGCCAGCTCACCACGGCGGACAGACACTGAAGCTTTCTTT
CASSPRRTDTEAFF
>TRBV6-6|TRBJ1-2|few|NA
TGTGCCAGCAGTCCCCTTCCGGGGGTTAACCCATATCGAGGCTACACCTTC
CASSPLPGVNPYRGYTF
>TRBV3-1/TRBV3-2|TRBJ1-2|NA|TRBD1
TGTGCCAGCAGCCAAGGGGGCCCGGGACAGGGGCGCTACACCTTC
CASSQGGPGQGRYTF
>TRBV5-1|TRBJ1-4|NA|NA
TGCGCCAGCAGCCCGAGGGCGGATGAAAAACTGTTTTTT
CASSPRADEKLFF
>TRBV7-2|TRBJ1-4|NA|TRBD1
TGTGCCAGCAGCTCGACAGGGGTTGAAAAACTGTTTTTT
CASSSTGVEKLFF